What follows is one T cell receptor (beta chain) and its context. Sequencing was performed with immunoSEQ multiplex PCR; in TCRdb, only in-frame clones are kept and a portion is missing. In the table there are about 680,000 clones, 55% to 85% of which are singletons. This sample is drawn from a study of shared clonotypes between healthy human individuals. This TCR was sampled from a woman aged 25 to 39 in good health. Material for sequencing was memory CD4+ T cells sorted from blood. Subset: CD45RA-negative fraction.

Written as DNA, the CDR3 is TGTGCCAGCAGTTTATTGGTACGGCAGGGGGCTTTCGAGCAGTACTTC. Translating it yields CASSLLVRQGAFEQYF. The chain is built from TRBV27 and TRBJ2-7; 8 bases fit TRBD1. The CDR3 consists of 16 residues. The V and J ends lost 1 base and 6 bases, in that order; junction bases with no gene match: 11. Germline V gene data show CDR1 as MNHEY and CDR2 as SMNVEV (reference sequence).